One T cell receptor (beta chain) is described in this entry. This record comes from a study of control samples from healthy donors and cancer patients. Assay: immunoSEQ multiplex PCR; the TCRdb copy retains only in-frame clones and omits some. Here the sample spans 200,000 to 250,000 clones, roughly 94% being singletons. The TCR originated in a man in his fifties or sixties in good health. The sample was blood.

The CDR3 bases are TGTGCCAGCAGCCCGCCGCTCGGCTCCTCCGGGGAGCTGTTTTTT. This translates into CASSPPLGSSGELFF. The J gene is TRBJ2-2, the V gene TRBV11-1; D call uncertain. This CDR3 is built from 15 residues. CDR1 and CDR2 from the germline V gene are SGHAT and FQDESV (reference sequence). V was trimmed by 5 bases and J by 6 bases, leaving 16 bases between them.